This T cell receptor beta chain appears in the sequencing data of a study of OX40 agonist ivuxolimab in advanced cancers. Study summary: Partial responses, seen in three patients, involved one hepatocellular carcinoma and two cutaneous melanomas.

The CDR3 consists of 14 residues. Trimming took 4 bases from V and 3 from J; bases not matched to a gene: 6. The germline V gene has CDR1 SGHNT and CDR2 YYREEE (reference sequence). Only in-frame clones appear in the TCRdb table, and some are missing; sequencing was by immunoSEQ multiplex PCR. The data hold over 65,000 clones, with just under 95% observed a single time. The chain recombines TRBV5-4 with TRBJ1-2; 7 bases align to TRBD1. The sequencing here drew on CD4+ or CD8+ T cells sorted from blood, taken in a trial of the OX40 agonist ivuxolimab. This TCR came from an adult with an advanced solid tumor such as melanoma, head and neck, liver or kidney cancer. In nucleotides, the CDR3 is TGTGCCAGCAGCCGCGACAGGGACGACTATGGCTACACCTTC. This codes for CASSRDRDDYGYTF. The whole variable domain, remainder taken from reference TRBV5-4 and TRBJ1-2, is ETGVTQSPTHLIKTRGQQVTLRCSSQSGHNTVSWYQQALGQGPQFIFQYYREEENGRGNFPPRFSGLQFPNYSSELNVNALELDDSALYLCASSRDRDDYGYTFGSGTRLTVV.